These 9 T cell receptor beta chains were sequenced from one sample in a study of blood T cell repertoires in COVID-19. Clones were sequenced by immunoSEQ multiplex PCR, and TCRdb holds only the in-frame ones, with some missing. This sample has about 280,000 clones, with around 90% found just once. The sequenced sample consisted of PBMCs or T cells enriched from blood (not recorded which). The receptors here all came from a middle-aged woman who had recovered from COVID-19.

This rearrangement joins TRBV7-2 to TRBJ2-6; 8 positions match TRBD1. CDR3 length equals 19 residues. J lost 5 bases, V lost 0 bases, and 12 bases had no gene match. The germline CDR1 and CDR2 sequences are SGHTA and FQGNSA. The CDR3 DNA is TGTGCCAGCAGCTTAGCGTTCGGGACAGGAGCTGTTTGGGCCAACGTCCTGACTTTC. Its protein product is CASSLAFGTGAVWANVLTF.

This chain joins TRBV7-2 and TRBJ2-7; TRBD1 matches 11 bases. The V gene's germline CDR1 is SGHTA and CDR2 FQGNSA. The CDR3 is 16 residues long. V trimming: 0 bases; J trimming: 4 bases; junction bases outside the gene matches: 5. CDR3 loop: CASSLAWTGGRYEQYF. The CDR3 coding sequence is TGTGCCAGCAGCTTAGCGTGGACAGGGGGCAGGTACGAGCAGTACTTC. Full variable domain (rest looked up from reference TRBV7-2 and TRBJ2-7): GAGVSQSPSNKVTEKGKDVELRCDPISGHTALYWYRQSLGQGLEFLIYFQGNSAPDKSGLPSDRFSAERTGGSVSTLTIQRTQQEDSAVYLCASSLAWTGGRYEQYFGPGTRLTVT.

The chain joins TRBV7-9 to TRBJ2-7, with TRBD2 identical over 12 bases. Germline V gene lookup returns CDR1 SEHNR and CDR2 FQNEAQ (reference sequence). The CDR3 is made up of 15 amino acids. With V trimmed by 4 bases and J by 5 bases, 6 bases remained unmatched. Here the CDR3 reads CASSSTSGRTDEQYF. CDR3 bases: TGTGCCAGCAGCTCGACTAGCGGGAGAACCGACGAGCAGTACTTC.

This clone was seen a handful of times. The CDR3 nucleotides read TGCGCCAGCAGCTTGGCCGACAGGGGGCATTCACCCCTCCACTTT. Translated, it gives CASSLADRGHSPLHF. The rearrangement links TRBV5-1 to TRBJ1-6; 10 bases align to TRBD1. From germline, CDR1 is SGHRS and CDR2 YFSETQ. J lost 8 bases, V lost 0 bases, and 2 bases had no gene match. CDR3 size: 15 residues.

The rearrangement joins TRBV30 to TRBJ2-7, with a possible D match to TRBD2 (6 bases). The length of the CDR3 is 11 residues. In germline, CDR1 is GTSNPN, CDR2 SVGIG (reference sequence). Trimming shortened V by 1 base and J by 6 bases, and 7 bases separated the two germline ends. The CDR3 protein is CAWSGDFEQYF. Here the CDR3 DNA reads TGTGCCTGGAGTGGGGACTTCGAGCAGTACTTC.

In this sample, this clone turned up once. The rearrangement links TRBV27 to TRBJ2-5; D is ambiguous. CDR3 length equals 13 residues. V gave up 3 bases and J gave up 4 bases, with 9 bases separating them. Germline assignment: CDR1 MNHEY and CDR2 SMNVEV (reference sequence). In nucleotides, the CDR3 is TGTGCCAGCAGTTTTTATCTAGGAGAGACCCAGTACTTC. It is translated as CASSFYLGETQYF.

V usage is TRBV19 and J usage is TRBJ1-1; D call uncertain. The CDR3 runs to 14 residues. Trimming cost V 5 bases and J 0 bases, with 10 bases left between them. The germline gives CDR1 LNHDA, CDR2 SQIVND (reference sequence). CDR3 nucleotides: TGTGCCAGTAGTCAATTTACGGTGAACACTGAAGCTTTCTTT. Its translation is CASSQFTVNTEAFF.

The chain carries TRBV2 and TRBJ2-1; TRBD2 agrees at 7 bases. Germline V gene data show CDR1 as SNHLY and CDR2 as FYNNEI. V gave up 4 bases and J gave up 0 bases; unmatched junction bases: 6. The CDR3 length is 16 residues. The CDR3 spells CASSGRVAGSYNEQFF. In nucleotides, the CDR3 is TGTGCCAGCAGTGGGCGGGTAGCGGGCTCCTACAATGAGCAGTTCTTC.

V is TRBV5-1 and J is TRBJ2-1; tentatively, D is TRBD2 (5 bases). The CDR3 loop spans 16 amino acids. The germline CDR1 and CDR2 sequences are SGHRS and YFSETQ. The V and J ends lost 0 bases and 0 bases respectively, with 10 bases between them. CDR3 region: CASSLEGGGSYNEQFF. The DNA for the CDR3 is TGCGCCAGCAGCTTGGAAGGCGGAGGCTCCTACAATGAGCAGTTCTTC.